In its sample, the clone carrying this T cell receptor (beta chain) was seen a few times. Its antigen remains unknown. This record comes from a study of graft-versus-host responses after intestinal transplantation. On the study more broadly: The study gave all recipients anti-thymocyte globulin induction, then tacrolimus and steroids for three to four years. Broader study findings: Early post-transplant HvG declines tracked with peak circulating GvH clone levels.

TCRdb keeps only in-frame clones here, not all; method: immunoSEQ multiplex PCR. The table shows around 110,000 clones, with 90% occurring only once. Deletions cut 7 bases from V and 8 bases from J, with 21 bases between. The CDR3 runs 15 residues. Germline assignment: CDR1 SNHLY and CDR2 FYNNEI. The sequenced sample was unstimulated CD4+ T cells sorted from spleen or lymph node cells, obtained before intestinal transplant. The chain couples TRBV2 to TRBJ1-5, with D tentatively TRBD1 (5 bases). This clonotype was obtained from a human donor who received an intestinal transplant. Here the CDR3 DNA reads TGTGCCAGCACAGGGAGCGGGGAGAAGGGAAAGCCCCAGCATTTT. It translates to CASTGSGEKGKPQHF.